The 10 T cell receptor beta chains presented below share a single source sample, sequenced in a study of blood T cells in healthy people across ages. Primers used in a second PCR of roughly 6 to 11 cycles were a sample-barcoded 5' primer and a J-beta primer mix. One entry per CDR3 protein results from TCRdb running MiXCR on the 5' RACE reads. The profile shows about a million distinct CDR3 sequences, roughly 51% of them singletons. Sequencing was carried out using blood. All receptors derive from a woman aged 60-70 years in good health.

The chain combines TRBV27 with TRBJ2-7, with 7 bases that match TRBD1. This CDR3 region has 15 residues. Germline loops: CDR1 MNHEY, CDR2 SMNVEV (reference sequence). Trimming removed 6 bases from V and 6 bases from J; junction bases left unmatched: 14. CDR3 in DNA: TGTGCCAGCAGCCTTGACAGGGAGTTTCTGGCCGAGCAGTACTTC. Encoded protein: CASSLDREFLAEQYF.

This clonotype was seen only a few times. The chain recombines TRBV12-3 or TRBV12-4 with TRBJ1-2; D is possibly TRBD1 (5 bases). CDR3 length equals 13 residues. V lost 7 bases and J lost 12, with 21 bases in between. The CDR3 DNA follows: TGTGCCAGCACCCCGTCGGGGGTGCGGGGCCACACCTTC. Residues: CASTPSGVRGHTF.

The chain carries TRBV6-5 and TRBJ2-2; D gene unclear. The V end lost 7 bases, the J end lost 6 bases, and 15 bases lay between the germline ends. This CDR3 contains 14 residues. Germline assignment: CDR1 MNHEY and CDR2 SVGAGI. The CDR3 coding sequence is TGTGCCAGCACCCTGGACCCTTTGGCCGGGGAGCTGTTTTTT. This translates into CASTLDPLAGELFF.

This chain uses TRBV4-3 with TRBJ2-3; D is perhaps TRBD2 (5 bases). The CDR3 consists of 15 residues. V lost 1 base, J lost 10 bases, and 18 bases lay in between. Looked up from germline, CDR1 is LGHNA and CDR2 is YSLEER. The CDR3 DNA is TGCGCCAGCAGCCAAGTTGTTGTTTCGGGGAGTGCGCAGTATTTT. Translated, it gives CASSQVVVSGSAQYF.

V usage is TRBV2 and J usage is TRBJ2-7, with 8 bases lining up with TRBD1. Germline V gene data show CDR1 as SNHLY and CDR2 as FYNNEI. The CDR3 is 13 residues long. Unmatched junction bases numbered 6, after V lost 6 bases and J lost 5 bases. CDR3 residues: CASRDRVADEQYF. The CDR3 bases are TGTGCCAGCAGGGACAGGGTAGCCGACGAGCAGTACTTC.

The rearrangement uses TRBV30 and TRBJ1-2; no reliable D call. Germline values: CDR1 GTSNPN, CDR2 SVGIG (reference sequence). With 5 bases removed from V and 0 bases from J, the gap between germline ends came to 10 bases. The CDR3 has 13 residues. The DNA for the CDR3 is TGTGCCTGGGGGCTCGTAACTAACTATGGCTACACCTTC. This encodes CAWGLVTNYGYTF.

The chain's CDR3 is CSASTRTSYEQYF. The CDR3 nucleotides are TGCAGTGCTAGTACCAGAACAAGCTACGAGCAGTACTTC. This chain connects TRBV20-1 to TRBJ2-7; D call uncertain. Germline V gene lookup returns CDR1 DFQATT and CDR2 SNEGSKA (reference sequence). With 3 bases removed from V and 3 bases from J, the gap between germline ends came to 12 bases. This CDR3 comprises 13 residues.

This clonotype appeared a few times. The genes are TRBV6-5 and TRBJ2-5, with D maybe TRBD2 (6 bases). Trimming stripped 5 bases from V and 5 bases from J, with 21 bases between. Germline V gene data show CDR1 as MNHEY and CDR2 as SVGAGI. This CDR3 comprises 16 residues. The CDR3 region has the DNA TGTGCCAGCAGTCCCCTAGGGGCGGGAAATGAGGAGACCCAGTACTTC. It translates to CASSPLGAGNEETQYF.

The chain joins TRBV28 to TRBJ1-2; 11 positions agree with TRBD1. Trimming took 6 bases from V and 7 from J; bases not matched to a gene: 13. CDR1 is MDHEN and CDR2 is SYDVKM in the germline V gene. This CDR3 comprises 16 residues. CDR3 in DNA: TGTGCCAGCAGCCCTTGGACAGGGGGCGCCGGGGCTGGCTACACCTTC. Its protein is CASSPWTGGAGAGYTF.

The CDR3 DNA follows: TGCAGTGCTTCAGGACAGGGGTTGCTCTACGAGCAGTACTTC. It translates to CSASGQGLLYEQYF. This chain links TRBV20-1 with TRBJ2-7; TRBD1 matches 9 bases. Germline V gene sequence: CDR1 DFQATT, CDR2 SNEGSKA (reference sequence). This CDR3 has 14 amino acids. The J segment lost 3 bases and the V segment lost 5 bases, leaving 8 bases of the junction unmatched.